Listed here are 28 T cell receptor beta chains from one sample, sequenced in a study of regulatory T cells in long-lasting Graves disease. Construction of TCR beta libraries relied on iRepertoire HTBI primers and on Arm-PCR targeting CDR3 regions. TCRdb itself ran the multiplex PCR reads through MiXCR, one entry per CDR3 protein. Counted here are around 430,000 distinct CDR3 sequences, about 20% occurring once; the ten biggest clones make up roughly 14%. Time point specified: persistent/refractory GD, antithyroid drugs over 5 years with positive TRAb. The TCR library was made from RNA that had been extracted from PBMCs in TRIzol. The sequenced sample was peripheral blood mononuclear cells (PBMCs), obtained when the disease was refractory, from a patient treated with antithyroid drugs. These TCRs come from a female donor with Graves disease.

The J gene is TRBJ2-2, the V gene TRBV7-9, with 7 bases matching TRBD1. The CDR3 runs to 16 residues. The ends lost 4 bases at V and 2 bases at J; junction bases unmatched: 7. The germline V gene encodes CDR1 SEHNR and CDR2 FQNEAQ (reference sequence). The CDR3 loop is CASSSADRENTGELFF. The CDR3 region has the DNA TGTGCCAGCAGCTCGGCCGACAGGGAAAACACCGGGGAGCTGTTTTTT.

This chain joins TRBV12-3 or TRBV12-4 and TRBJ1-5; D remains ambiguous. Trimming cost V 1 base and J 2 bases, with 6 bases left between them. This CDR3 is built from 14 residues. CDR3 loop: CASSLDKGNQPQHF. CDR3 nucleotide sequence: TGTGCCAGCAGTTTAGACAAGGGCAATCAGCCCCAGCATTTT.

Comments on this clonotype: The junction departs from the called germline gene at one end, perhaps through a read error. The rearrangement uses TRBV28 and TRBJ1-5; D uncertain. The CDR3 length is 12 residues. Germline V gene sequence: CDR1 MDHEN, CDR2 SYDVKM. The DNA for the CDR3 is TGTGCCAGCAGTTTTTCCCGGGAGCCCCAGCGTTTT. It specifies CASSFSREPQRF.

This clonotype was found many times. The chain employs TRBV12-3 or TRBV12-4 and TRBJ1-4; weak D call: TRBD1 (5 bases). The V end was cut by 3 bases, the J end by 8 bases, with 13 bases between. The CDR3 is made up of 14 amino acids. Here the CDR3 reads CASSFGGGREKLFF. In DNA, the CDR3 is TGTGCCAGCAGTTTCGGCGGGGGAAGGGAAAAACTGTTTTTT.

This clonotype has only a few counts. The chain recombines TRBV6-1 with TRBJ2-5; possibly TRBD1 for D (7 bases). The CDR3 has 14 amino acids. Germline assignment: CDR1 MNHNS and CDR2 SASEGT. The V gene lost 4 bases and the J gene lost 5 bases, with 14 bases spanning the gap. CDR3 nucleotides: TGTGCCAGCAGTGGCTACAGGGGAGGTGAGACCCAGTACTTC. This translates into CASSGYRGGETQYF.

About this clonotype itself: A clone one base away is much larger, so this may be a read error. The chain employs TRBV20-1 and TRBJ1-2; perhaps TRBD1 as D (6 bases). V lost 0 bases, J lost 2 bases, and 16 bases lay in between. The CDR3 covers 16 residues. Germline CDR1 is DFQATT and CDR2 is SNEGSKA (reference sequence). In nucleotides, the CDR3 is TGCAGTGCTAGAGAAGACGGACAGTCGGAGAACTATGGCTACACCTTC. It yields the protein CSAREDGQSENYGYTF.

The genes are TRBV29-1 and TRBJ2-7; 7 nucleotides line up with TRBD2. Germline CDR1 and CDR2: SQVTM and ANQGSEA. The CDR3 totals 13 residues. The J segment lost 7 bases and the V segment lost 7 bases, leaving 13 bases of the junction unmatched. CDR3 sequence reads: CSGGGLVYGEQYF. CDR3 nucleotide sequence: TGCAGCGGCGGGGGACTGGTGTATGGAGAGCAGTACTTC.

The sample holds a few counts of this clonotype. The rearrangement joins TRBV19 to TRBJ1-5; possibly TRBD1 for D (6 bases). Trimming cost V 7 bases and J 3 bases, with 22 bases left between them. This CDR3 is 17 amino acids long. Looked up from germline, CDR1 is LNHDA and CDR2 is SQIVND (reference sequence). In DNA, the CDR3 is TGTGCCAGTAAATTTGTTGGGGGGCTGGAAGACAATCAGCCCCAGCATTTT. This gives the protein CASKFVGGLEDNQPQHF.

This clonotype was observed a few times. J is TRBJ2-4 and V is TRBV6-1; D possibly corresponds to TRBD1 (5 bases). Germline V CDR1 and CDR2: MNHNS, SASEGT. This CDR3 comprises 14 residues. V gave up 2 bases and J gave up 5 bases, with 10 bases separating them. The CDR3 DNA follows: TGTGCCAGCAGTGAATCGCAGGGCCAAAACATTCAGTACTTC. It encodes CASSESQGQNIQYF.

There are a few counts of this clonotype. V is TRBV7-2 and J is TRBJ2-7, with TRBD2 matching over 9 bases. J lost 3 bases, V lost 4 bases, and 4 bases had no gene match. Germline-derived CDR1 and CDR2 are SGHTA and FQGNSA. There are 14 residues in the CDR3. The CDR3 DNA is TGTGCCAGCAGCTGGGGCGGGGGGGGCTACGAGCAGTACTTC. This gives the protein CASSWGGGGYEQYF.

V gene TRBV10-3 combines with J gene TRBJ2-3; D not resolved. CDR3 length equals 14 residues. Germline V gives CDR1 ENHRY, CDR2 SYGVKD. V was clipped by 8 bases and J by 0 bases, with 12 bases between them. CDR3 bases: TGTGCCATCCAGGAGACGGCGAGCACAGATACGCAGTATTTT. Its translation: CAIQETASTDTQYF.

A few counts support this clonotype. The V and J genes are TRBV19 and TRBJ1-2; D unresolved. The CDR3 runs to 14 residues. Germline-derived CDR1 and CDR2 are LNHDA and SQIVND (reference sequence). V was clipped by 0 bases and J by 1 base, with 6 bases between them. The chain's CDR3 is CASSIDGSNYGYTF. CDR3 bases: TGTGCCAGTAGTATAGATGGCAGTAACTATGGCTACACCTTC.

This clonotype has at least ten counts. The chain joins TRBV27 to TRBJ1-1, with unresolved D. Germline values: CDR1 MNHEY, CDR2 SMNVEV (reference sequence). V dropped 1 base and J dropped 9 bases, with 12 bases sitting between them. This CDR3 spans 13 amino acids. The CDR3 region has the DNA TGTGCCAGCAGTTTATGGAGTTCGGGAAAAGCTTTCTTT. Its translation: CASSLWSSGKAFF.

This clonotype was observed many times. This chain links TRBV28 with TRBJ2-7, with D perhaps matching TRBD1 or TRBD2 (5 bases each). The germline V gene encodes CDR1 MDHEN and CDR2 SYDVKM. The CDR3 length is 13 residues. The V and J ends lost 6 bases and 2 bases respectively, with 11 bases between them. CDR3: CASRPGPPYEQYF. For the CDR3, the DNA is TGTGCCAGCAGGCCGGGACCCCCCTACGAGCAGTACTTC.

This clonotype showed up just a few times. The chain combines TRBV10-3 with TRBJ1-2; 8 bases are a match to TRBD1. Germline CDR1 is ENHRY and CDR2 is SYGVKD. The CDR3 length is 16 residues. After removal of 0 bases from V and 1 base from J, the junction contained 4 bases not matched to a gene. The CDR3 region is CAISESGQDLNYGYTF. The CDR3 coding sequence is TGTGCCATCAGTGAGTCGGGACAGGACCTTAACTATGGCTACACCTTC.

The sample holds many counts of this clonotype. The rearrangement links TRBV6-1 to TRBJ2-7, with unresolved D. V was clipped by 6 bases and J by 0 bases, with 21 bases between them. The germline V gene has CDR1 MNHNS and CDR2 SASEGT. The CDR3 is made up of 17 amino acids. Here the CDR3 reads CASSGLVSGVSSYEQYF. The CDR3 nucleotides are TGTGCCAGCAGCGGCCTAGTTAGTGGGGTAAGCTCCTACGAGCAGTACTTC.

The chain couples TRBV19 to TRBJ2-1, with 12 positions matching TRBD1. Germline V gene data show CDR1 as LNHDA and CDR2 as SQIVND (reference sequence). CDR3 length: 15 amino acids. The ends lost 6 bases at V and 7 bases at J; junction bases unmatched: 7. DNA for the CDR3: TGTGCCAGTAGGGACGGGACAGGGGGCAGGAATGAGCAGTTCTTC. Protein sequence: CASRDGTGGRNEQFF.

This clonotype was observed a few times. The chain is built from TRBV6-1 and TRBJ2-2; TRBD1 is a possible D gene (6 bases). Germline CDR1 reads MNHNS; CDR2 reads SASEGT. Trimming left V 8 bases short and J 4 bases short, with 20 bases between. This CDR3 has 16 residues. CDR3 in amino acids: CASDNTERGGTGELFF. The CDR3 bases are TGTGCCAGCGACAACACCGAAAGAGGGGGCACCGGGGAGCTGTTTTTT.

This clonotype was detected ten times or more. This chain joins TRBV6-5 and TRBJ1-1; TRBD1 is a possible D gene (5 bases). Germline V gene data show CDR1 as MNHEY and CDR2 as SVGAGI. V was trimmed by 4 bases and J by 1 base, leaving 22 bases between them. This CDR3 is built from 18 residues. CDR3 amino acids: CASSWPNKRGLTNTEAFF. The CDR3 bases are TGTGCCAGCAGTTGGCCGAACAAAAGGGGACTGACGAACACTGAAGCTTTCTTT.

This clonotype was observed once. The V and J genes are TRBV6-1 and TRBJ1-1; D may be TRBD1 (5 bases). Germline assignment: CDR1 MNHNS and CDR2 SASEGT. V was clipped by 5 bases and J by 11 bases, with 15 bases between them. The CDR3 covers 12 residues. The chain's CDR3 is CASSPGPRSAFF. In nucleotides, the CDR3 is TGTGCCAGCAGTCCGGGGCCACGGTCTGCTTTCTTT.

The sample holds a few counts of this clonotype. CDR3 loop: CASSYLTDRPYEQYF. The DNA of the CDR3 is TGTGCCAGCAGTTACTTAACCGACAGACCCTACGAGCAGTACTTC. The rearrangement links TRBV6-9 to TRBJ2-7, with a tentative D call TRBD1 (5 bases). The CDR3 length is 15 residues. Trimming stripped 3 bases from V and 2 bases from J, with 14 bases between. Germline V CDR1 and CDR2: MNHGY, SVAAGI.

Written as DNA, the CDR3 is TGTGCCAGCAGCTTATATGGGGGGGCCGGGGAGCTGTTTTTT. Translating gives CASSLYGGAGELFF. This sequence joins TRBV7-8 and TRBJ2-2; 7 nucleotides align to TRBD2. The trim removed 2 bases at V and 6 bases at J, leaving 3 bases unmatched. This CDR3 contains 14 residues. CDR1 and CDR2 (germline): SGHVS, FQNEAQ. The full variable domain, its missing parts supplied by reference TRBV7-8 and TRBJ2-2, is GAGVSQSPRYKVAKRGQDVALRCDPISGHVSLFWYQQALGQGPEFLTYFQNEAQLDKSGLPSDRFFAERPEGSVSTLKIQRTQQEDSAVYLCASSLYGGAGELFFGEGSRLTVL.

This chain joins TRBV7-9 and TRBJ2-2; TRBD2 matches at 7 bases. Trimming cost V 7 bases and J 7 bases; bases outside gene matches: 9. Germline CDR1 is SEHNR and CDR2 is FQNEAQ (reference sequence). The CDR3 totals 14 residues. The chain's CDR3 is CASTIWGGGGELFF. CDR3 coding DNA: TGTGCCAGCACCATCTGGGGGGGAGGCGGGGAGCTGTTTTTT. Variable domain in full (rest from reference TRBV7-9 and TRBJ2-2): DTGVSQNPRHKITKRGQNVTFRCDPISEHNRLYWYRQTLGQGPEFLTYFQNEAQLEKSRLLSDRFSAERPKGSFSTLEIQRTEQGDSAMYLCASTIWGGGGELFFGEGSRLTVL.

This chain uses TRBV14 with TRBJ1-2; 8 nucleotides match TRBD1. The ends lost 1 base at V and 6 bases at J; junction bases unmatched: 4. Germline V CDR1 and CDR2: SGHDN, FVKESK. The CDR3 is 14 amino acids. CDR3 in DNA: TGTGCCAGCAGCCAAGGGACAGGGCCCCATGGCTACACCTTC. This gives the protein CASSQGTGPHGYTF. Complete variable domain (other parts from reference TRBV14 and TRBJ1-2): EAGVTQFPSHSVIEKGQTVTLRCDPISGHDNLYWYRRVMGKEIKFLLHFVKESKQDESGMPNNRFLAERTGGTYSTLKVQPAELEDSGVYFCASSQGTGPHGYTFGSGTRLTVV.

There are a few counts of this clonotype. The chain links TRBV29-1 to TRBJ2-3, with a possible D match to TRBD1 (6 bases). Trimming removed 7 bases at V and 2 bases at J, with 19 bases between. Germline assignment: CDR1 SQVTM and CDR2 ANQGSEA. There are 15 residues in the CDR3. Here the CDR3 DNA reads TGCAGCGGGATGGCAGGGGCAGCCGTCACAGATACGCAGTATTTT. This translates into CSGMAGAAVTDTQYF.

CDR3 region: CASSQDEPVRYNEQFF. The CDR3 DNA is TGTGCCAGCAGCCAAGATGAGCCGGTTAGGTACAATGAGCAGTTCTTC. This chain joins TRBV14 and TRBJ2-1; the D is unclear. V gave up 0 bases and J gave up 4 bases, with 13 bases separating them. CDR1 is SGHDN, CDR2 FVKESK, per germline. The CDR3 runs 16 residues.

The chain is built from TRBV19 and TRBJ2-7; tentative D call: TRBD1 (6 bases). V lost 10 bases and J 0 bases, leaving 13 bases between the germline ends. The CDR3 sequence is 13 residues long. Germline V gene data show CDR1 as LNHDA and CDR2 as SQIVND (reference sequence). CDR3: CATRGANSYEQYF. Written as DNA, the CDR3 is TGTGCCACCAGGGGCGCCAACTCCTACGAGCAGTACTTC.

Many counts were recorded for this clonotype. The rearrangement joins TRBV12-3 or TRBV12-4 to TRBJ2-3; 14 positions match TRBD2. This CDR3 contains 15 residues. Losses at the gene ends were 5 bases for V and 8 bases for J; bases not matched to a gene: 6. This CDR3 is CASSTGLAGVGTQYF. In DNA, the CDR3 is TGTGCCAGCAGTACGGGACTAGCGGGAGTAGGTACGCAGTATTTT.